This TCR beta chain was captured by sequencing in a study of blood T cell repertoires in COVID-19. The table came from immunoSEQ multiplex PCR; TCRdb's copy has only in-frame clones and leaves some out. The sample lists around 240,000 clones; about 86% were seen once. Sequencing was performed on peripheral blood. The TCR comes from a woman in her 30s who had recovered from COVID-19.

This chain's CDR3 is CASSYSGGGATDTQYF. DNA for the CDR3: TGTGCCAGCAGTTACTCGGGCGGGGGGGCAACAGATACGCAGTATTTT. The rearrangement links TRBV6-6 to TRBJ2-3, with TRBD2 identical over 9 bases. The length of the CDR3 is 16 residues. V lost 0 bases and J lost 3; bases outside the gene matches: 4. Per the germline V gene, CDR1 is MNHNY and CDR2 is SVGAGI (reference sequence).